Below, 12 T cell receptor beta chains from the same sample are listed, as sequenced in a study of regulatory and conventional T cells in RAG deficiency. Genomic DNA came from blood conventional CD4+ T cells gated CD25-low CD127-high. Libraries were prepared by immunoSEQ multiplex PCR; TCRdb keeps only in-frame clonotypes and omits some of them. The sample yields about 46,000 clones, 90% seen once. Another study also made use of these data, one on regulatory T cells. That publication notes: The PCR used 52 TRBV and 13 TRBJ primers.

Material: CD4+ effector T cells sorted from blood. The receptors derive from a human donor in good health.

The CDR3 nucleotides are TGTGCCAGCAGCTCAGGCTATCAAGAGACCCAGTACTTC. It translates to CASSSGYQETQYF. This chain connects TRBV5-4 to TRBJ2-5; no firm D call. The V end lost 3 bases, the J end lost 2 bases, and 8 bases lay between the germline ends. Germline assignment: CDR1 SGHNT and CDR2 YYREEE (reference sequence). This CDR3 comprises 13 residues.

This chain links TRBV29-1 with TRBJ1-4; D remains ambiguous. V was shortened by 3 bases and J by 5 bases, with 4 bases between the two germline ends. Germline V lookup: CDR1 SQVTM, CDR2 ANQGSEA. CDR3 size: 11 residues. This CDR3 is CSVEWNEKLFF. In DNA form, the CDR3 reads TGCAGCGTTGAGTGGAATGAAAAACTGTTTTTT.

The chain links TRBV10-1 to TRBJ2-7; D is unresolved. With 6 bases removed from V and 6 bases from J, the gap between germline ends came to 15 bases. The CDR3 loop spans 13 amino acids. CDR1 WNHNN and CDR2 SYGVQD come from the germline V gene (reference sequence). CDR3 residues: CASSPVAESEQYF. The CDR3 DNA reads TGCGCCAGCAGCCCGGTCGCGGAGAGCGAGCAGTACTTC.

V is TRBV6-1 and J is TRBJ2-7, with a possible D match to TRBD1 (5 bases). The CDR3 length is 12 residues. CDR1 and CDR2 (germline): MNHNS, SASEGT. The V gene lost 6 bases and the J gene lost 2 bases, with 8 bases spanning the gap. CDR3 sequence: CASRTGPYEQYF. As DNA, the CDR3 is TGTGCCAGCAGAACAGGACCCTACGAGCAGTACTTC.

The genes are TRBV7-2 and TRBJ1-4, with D unresolved. The CDR3 totals 15 residues. V gave up 2 bases and J gave up 5 bases, with 12 bases separating them. CDR1 and CDR2 (germline): SGHTA, FQGNSA. The CDR3 DNA sequence: TGTGCCAGCAGCTTATTCAGTACGTCGAATGAAAAACTGTTTTTT. It specifies CASSLFSTSNEKLFF.

The V and J genes are TRBV7-3 and TRBJ2-1, with TRBD2 matching 10 bases. The CDR3 is 20 residues long. With V trimmed by 6 bases and J by 0 bases, 17 bases remained unmatched. CDR1 is SGHTA, CDR2 FQGTGA, per germline. This CDR3 is CASSNPSGSNMGSSYNEQFF. CDR3 nucleotide sequence: TGTGCCAGCAGTAATCCTAGCGGGAGTAATATGGGGAGCTCCTACAATGAGCAGTTCTTC.

This chain joins TRBV18 and TRBJ1-1, with D maybe TRBD1 (5 bases). This CDR3 contains 14 residues. Trimming stripped 3 bases from V and 1 base from J, with 9 bases between. The V gene's germline CDR1 is KGHSH and CDR2 LQKENI. The CDR3 DNA reads TGTGCCAGCTCACCGTTAGGACAGAACACTGAAGCTTTCTTT. Translating it yields CASSPLGQNTEAFF. The whole variable domain, remainder taken from reference TRBV18 and TRBJ1-1, is NAGVMQNPRHLVRRRGQEARLRCSPMKGHSHVYWYRQLPEEGLKFMVYLQKENIIDESGMPKERFSAEFPKEGPSILRIQQVVRGDSAAYFCASSPLGQNTEAFFGQGTRLTVV.

The chain carries TRBV4-1 and TRBJ1-5, with D possibly being TRBD1 (6 bases). This CDR3 has 15 residues. Germline assignment: CDR1 MGHRA and CDR2 YSYEKL. V was cut by 0 bases and J by 11 bases, with 17 bases left in between. The CDR3 nucleotides are TGCGCCAGCAGCCAAGAAGTGGGGGCTGGATGGGCCCAGCATTTT. Its translation: CASSQEVGAGWAQHF.

CDR3 nucleotide sequence: TGTGCCAGCAGTGAAGCTCGAGGTACTGAAGCTTTCTTT. Translated, it gives CASSEARGTEAFF. This rearrangement joins TRBV6-1 to TRBJ1-1; D gene ambiguous. The germline CDR1 and CDR2 sequences are MNHNS and SASEGT. There are 13 residues in the CDR3. V gave up 0 bases and J gave up 5 bases, with 7 bases separating them.

This clone turned up a few times. The gene calls are TRBV6-1 and TRBJ2-2; TRBD2 might be the D (7 bases). Germline loops: CDR1 MNHNS, CDR2 SASEGT. The CDR3 is 14 residues long. V was shortened by 6 bases and J by 6 bases, with 14 bases between the two germline ends. CDR3 DNA: TGTGCCAGCAGGAGGGGGGGGGACCCCGGGGAGCTGTTTTTT. It is translated as CASRRGGDPGELFF.

The J gene is TRBJ2-1, the V gene TRBV7-8; no reliable D call. Germline CDR1 and CDR2: SGHVS and FQNEAQ. This CDR3 is 12 amino acids long. Trimming removed 2 bases from V and 7 bases from J, with 6 bases in between. The DNA of the CDR3 is TGTGCCAGCAGCTTAATTAAGAATGAGCAGTTCTTC. Translated, it gives CASSLIKNEQFF.

The CDR3 loop reads CASSDQLAGTTGELFF. In nucleotides, the CDR3 is TGTGCCAGCAGTGACCAGCTAGCGGGGACCACCGGGGAGCTGTTTTTT. V usage is TRBV6-4 and J usage is TRBJ2-2, with 9 bases that match TRBD2. The CDR3 extends over 16 amino acids. CDR1 and CDR2 from the germline V gene are MRHNA and SNTAGT. V shed 2 bases, J shed 4 bases, and the junction held 5 bases outside the gene matches.